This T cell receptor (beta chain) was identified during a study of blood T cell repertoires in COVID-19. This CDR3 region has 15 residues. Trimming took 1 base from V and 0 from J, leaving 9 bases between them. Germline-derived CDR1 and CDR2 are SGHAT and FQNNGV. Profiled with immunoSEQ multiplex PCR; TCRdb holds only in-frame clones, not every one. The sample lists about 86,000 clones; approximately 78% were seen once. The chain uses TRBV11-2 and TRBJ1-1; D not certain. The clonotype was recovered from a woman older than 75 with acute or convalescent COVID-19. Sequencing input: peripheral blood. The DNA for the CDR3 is TGTGCCAGCAGCTTAGCTCAGATTATGAACACTGAAGCTTTCTTT. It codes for CASSLAQIMNTEAFF. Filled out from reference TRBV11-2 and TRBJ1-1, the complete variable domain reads EAGVAQSPRYKIIEKRQSVAFWCNPISGHATLYWYQQILGQGPKLLIQFQNNGVVDDSQLPKDRFSAERLKGVDSTLKIQPAKLEDSAVYLCASSLAQIMNTEAFFGQGTRLTVV.